These T cell receptor beta chains were read from a single sample in a study of blood T cell repertoires in COVID-19. Assay used: immunoSEQ multiplex PCR; TCRdb lists only in-frame clones, some missing. The data show 90,000 to 100,000 clones, with 80% to 85% seen just once and 6.3% held by the top ten. Sequencing was carried out using peripheral blood. Receptor source: a man in his 60s with acute or convalescent COVID-19. Both conserved end residues are part of each CDR3. Each record gives: J gene, D gene, V gene, CDR3 protein, CDR3 DNA. D genes are given only for firm matches.

TRBJ1-2 | NA | TRBV9 | CASSVEGRANYGYTF | TGTGCCAGCAGCGTAGAAGGCAGGGCTAACTATGGCTACACCTTC
TRBJ2-5 | NA | TRBV11-3 | CASSTRTGTSPETQYF | TGTGCCAGCAGCACCCGCACCGGGACAAGCCCAGAGACCCAGTACTTC
TRBJ2-5 | NA | TRBV5-1 | CASSLEGGRETQYF | TGCGCCAGCAGCTTGGAAGGGGGTCGGGAGACCCAGTACTTC